The 8 T cell receptor beta chains below come from one sample, sequenced in a study of blood T cell repertoires in COVID-19. Clones were read by immunoSEQ multiplex PCR, and TCRdb kept only the in-frame ones, dropping some. The sample contains 150,000 to 200,000 clones, around four fifths of which appear only once. Sample: PBMCs or T cells enriched from blood (not recorded which). Every receptor here comes from a man in his 70s who had been exposed to COVID-19.

J is TRBJ2-3 and V is TRBV7-2; unclear D gene. V dropped 0 bases and J dropped 3 bases, with 7 bases sitting between them. Per germline, CDR1 SGHTA and CDR2 FQGNSA. CDR3 length: 14 amino acids. The CDR3 DNA sequence: TGTGCCAGCAGCTTAGCTTCTTATACAGATACGCAGTATTTT. Protein: CASSLASYTDTQYF.

V gene TRBV19 combines with J gene TRBJ1-6; possible D gene TRBD1, 6 bases. V shed 9 bases and J shed 7 bases, with 16 bases lying between them. The germline V gene has CDR1 LNHDA and CDR2 SQIVND (reference sequence). The CDR3 totals 14 residues. Here the CDR3 DNA reads TGTGCCAGCCAAAAAGACAGGTGGAATTCACCCCTCCACTTT. Protein sequence: CASQKDRWNSPLHF.

This chain joins TRBV28 and TRBJ1-4; 9 nucleotides match TRBD1. The trim removed 4 bases at V and 8 bases at J, leaving 8 bases unmatched. CDR1 and CDR2 (germline): MDHEN, SYDVKM. The CDR3 is made up of 15 amino acids. The CDR3 sequence: CASSSYRGRGEKLFF. The CDR3 region has the DNA TGTGCCAGCAGTTCCTACAGGGGGCGTGGAGAAAAACTGTTTTTT.

This rearrangement joins TRBV7-9 to TRBJ2-6, with D possibly being TRBD1 (6 bases). Germline CDR1 is SEHNR and CDR2 is FQNEAQ (reference sequence). V shed 4 bases and J shed 5 bases, with 15 bases lying between them. This CDR3 comprises 16 residues. The CDR3 sequence: CASSSRQDLWANVLTF. CDR3 DNA sequence: TGTGCCAGCAGCTCACGACAGGATCTCTGGGCCAACGTCCTGACTTTC.

The genes are TRBV3-1 (or the pseudogene TRBV3-2) and TRBJ1-2; D might be TRBD1 (6 bases). CDR1 is LGHDT, CDR2 YNNKEL, per germline (reference sequence). This CDR3 contains 16 residues. Trimming pared 4 bases from V and 2 bases from J, leaving 17 bases between. Here the CDR3 reads CASSPRGGMRNYGYTF. The CDR3 bases are TGTGCCAGCAGCCCGCGGGGGGGCATGAGGAACTATGGCTACACCTTC.

The genes are TRBV18 and TRBJ2-3; 9 bases map to TRBD2. Germline V gene data show CDR1 as KGHSH and CDR2 as LQKENI. V lost 4 bases, J lost 6 bases, and 8 bases stayed unmatched. The CDR3 is 15 amino acids. The CDR3: CASSLSGRRADTQYF. The CDR3 coding sequence is TGTGCCAGCTCACTTAGCGGGAGAAGGGCGGATACGCAGTATTTT.

The rearrangement links TRBV7-9 to TRBJ2-3; a weak D match, TRBD2 (6 bases). In germline, CDR1 is SEHNR, CDR2 FQNEAQ (reference sequence). Trimming cost V 7 bases and J 2 bases, with 19 bases left between them. The CDR3 loop spans 16 amino acids. CDR3 region: CASNHQGGGTTDTQYF. The CDR3 bases are TGTGCCAGCAACCACCAGGGAGGAGGGACCACAGATACGCAGTATTTT.

The chain carries TRBV9 and TRBJ2-3, with 7 bases lining up with TRBD2. J was trimmed by 0 bases and V by 4 bases; bases with no gene match: 5. The CDR3 is 15 residues long. The germline CDR1 and CDR2 sequences are SGDLS and YYNGEE. CDR3 residues: CASSKGAGSTDTQYF. Here the CDR3 DNA reads TGTGCCAGCAGCAAAGGAGCGGGGAGCACAGATACGCAGTATTTT.